Listed here are 9 T cell receptor beta chains from one sample, sequenced in a study of OX40 agonist ivuxolimab in advanced cancers. The assay was immunoSEQ multiplex PCR, and TCRdb's table has in-frame clones only and misses some. The data show about 68,000 clones, roughly four fifths seen once. Sequencing was performed on CD4+ or CD8+ T cells sorted from blood, taken in a trial of the OX40 agonist ivuxolimab. These receptors were taken from an adult with an advanced solid tumor such as melanoma, head and neck, liver or kidney cancer.

V gene TRBV18 combines with J gene TRBJ2-7; TRBD1 aligns across 7 bases. V lost 6 bases and J lost 2; bases outside the gene matches: 1. The germline CDR1 and CDR2 sequences are KGHSH and LQKENI. CDR3 size: 12 residues. The CDR3 coding sequence is TGTGCCAGCTCTCAGGGGGCCTACGAGCAGTACTTC. Translation: CASSQGAYEQYF.

The chain recombines TRBV4-1 with TRBJ2-7; 9 bases are shared with TRBD1. V lost 4 bases and J lost 3; bases outside the gene matches: 4. The CDR3 length is 14 residues. CDR1 and CDR2 from the germline V gene are MGHRA and YSYEKL. CDR3 nucleotides: TGCGCCAGCAGCCGACAGGGGGAACTCTACGAGCAGTACTTC. Protein product: CASSRQGELYEQYF.

The genes are TRBV7-9 and TRBJ2-3; D remains ambiguous. There are 13 residues in the CDR3. Trimming cost V 1 base and J 5 bases, with 7 bases left between them. Germline V gene sequence: CDR1 SEHNR, CDR2 FQNEAQ (reference sequence). CDR3 in amino acids: CASSLDERDTQYF. The CDR3 region has the DNA TGTGCCAGCAGCTTAGACGAGCGAGATACGCAGTATTTT. Based on the CDR3 plus reference TRBV7-9 and TRBJ2-3, the full variable domain is DTGVSQNPRHKITKRGQNVTFRCDPISEHNRLYWYRQTLGQGPEFLTYFQNEAQLEKSRLLSDRFSAERPKGSFSTLEIQRTEQGDSAMYLCASSLDERDTQYFGPGTRLTVL.

The CDR3 spells CASSPKQGAPSGANVLTF. In DNA form, the CDR3 reads TGCGCCAGCAGCCCCAAACAGGGGGCCCCCTCTGGGGCCAACGTCCTGACTTTC. The chain recombines TRBV5-1 with TRBJ2-6, with 9 nucleotides matching TRBD1. V gave up 4 bases and J gave up 0 bases; unmatched junction bases: 8. CDR1 and CDR2 (germline): SGHRS, YFSETQ. The CDR3 runs to 18 residues.

The V gene is TRBV6-6, the J gene TRBJ2-5; D is perhaps TRBD2 (5 bases). Matching the DNA end better, TRBJ2-7 makes the J call doubtful. CDR1 MNHNY and CDR2 SVGAGI come from the germline V gene (reference sequence). The CDR3 spans 16 residues. CDR3 protein: CASSYSVGEFSYEQYF. The CDR3 DNA reads TGTGCCAGCAGTTACTCGGTCGGGGAGTTCTCCTACGAGCAGTACTTC.

The chain uses TRBV9 and TRBJ1-2; no definite D call. Trimming removed 3 bases from V and 4 bases from J, with 4 bases in between. The CDR3 is 11 residues long. Germline V gene data show CDR1 as SGDLS and CDR2 as YYNGEE. The CDR3 reads CASSGAYGYTF. Here the CDR3 DNA reads TGTGCCAGCAGCGGGGCCTATGGCTACACCTTC. The full variable domain, with the rest looked up from reference TRBV9 and TRBJ1-2, is DSGVTQTPKHLITATGQRVTLRCSPRSGDLSVYWYQQSLDQGLQFLIQYYNGEERAKGNILERFSAQQFPDLHSELNLSSLELGDSALYFCASSGAYGYTFGSGTRLTVV.

The chain links TRBV4-2 to TRBJ2-3; either TRBD1 or TRBD2 may fit D (5 bases each). The CDR3 consists of 16 residues. Trimming removed 2 bases from V and 2 bases from J, with 14 bases in between. In germline, CDR1 is LGHNA, CDR2 YNFKEQ. The CDR3 sequence is CASSQHIGTNTDTQYF. The CDR3 DNA follows: TGTGCCAGCAGCCAACATATCGGGACGAACACAGATACGCAGTATTTT.

The gene calls are TRBV23-1 and TRBJ2-3; 8 bases map to TRBD2. TRBV23-1 qualifies as an ORF whose function is uncertain. There are 16 residues in the CDR3. V lost 8 bases and J lost 2; bases outside the gene matches: 12. The CDR3 DNA is TGCGCCAGCCTCCGGGGGGGCGGAGGGGACACAGATACGCAGTATTTT. This gives the protein CASLRGGGGDTDTQYF.

The chain carries TRBV30 and TRBJ1-5; D remains ambiguous. Per germline, CDR1 GTSNPN and CDR2 SVGIG (reference sequence). Deletions cut 6 bases from V and 5 bases from J, with 17 bases between. The CDR3 has 14 amino acids. Written as DNA, the CDR3 is TGTGCCTGTGGGGTGGATGGTTCGGATCAGCCCCAGCATTTT. Its translation: CACGVDGSDQPQHF.